The 9 T cell receptor beta chains reported below all come from one sample, sequenced in a study of blood T cell repertoires in COVID-19. Repertoires were generated with immunoSEQ multiplex PCR, while TCRdb's copy carries only in-frame clones and drops some. This sample has approximately 150,000 clones, with under 85% found just once. The sample comprised peripheral blood. The receptors shown here come from a human donor in a cohort sampled during active COVID-19.

V usage is TRBV28 and J usage is TRBJ1-5, with D unclear. The CDR3 length is 12 residues. Germline-derived CDR1 and CDR2 are MDHEN and SYDVKM. V lost 4 bases, J lost 4 bases, and 5 bases lay in between. The CDR3 DNA sequence: TGTGCCAGCAGTTCAAATAATCAGCCCCAGCATTTT. It translates to CASSSNNQPQHF.

J is TRBJ2-7 and V is TRBV9, with a tentative D call TRBD1 (7 bases). The CDR3 covers 13 residues. Trimming took off 4 bases at V and 3 bases at J, with 11 bases between the two ends. CDR1 and CDR2 (germline): SGDLS, YYNGEE. The CDR3 DNA reads as TGTGCCAGCAGCCCCAGGGGGGACTACGAGCAGTACTTC. Its protein product is CASSPRGDYEQYF.

The genes are TRBV5-1 and TRBJ2-6; D call uncertain. Trimming removed 4 bases at V and 0 bases at J, with 5 bases between. This CDR3 is built from 14 residues. Looked up from germline, CDR1 is SGHRS and CDR2 is YFSETQ. CDR3 nucleotides: TGCGCCAGCAGCGCGGACTCTGGGGCCAACGTCCTGACTTTC. Its translation is CASSADSGANVLTF.

With regard to this clone: This specimen includes other DNA sequences encoding the same CDR3. This chain connects TRBV5-1 to TRBJ2-1; 9 bases line up with TRBD2. Germline V gene data show CDR1 as SGHRS and CDR2 as YFSETQ. The CDR3 loop spans 16 amino acids. Trimming took 4 bases from V and 0 from J; bases not matched to a gene: 5. The CDR3 coding sequence is TGCGCCAGCAGCCTGACTAGCGGCAGCTCCTACAATGAGCAGTTCTTC. Residues: CASSLTSGSSYNEQFF.

The chain links TRBV19 to TRBJ1-1, with no clear D. The V gene's germline CDR1 is LNHDA and CDR2 SQIVND (reference sequence). Trimming took off 7 bases at V and 1 base at J, with 16 bases between the two ends. The CDR3 contains 15 residues. CDR3 DNA: TGTGCCAGTACCCAATCTGCGCGGGGGAACACTGAAGCTTTCTTT. The encoded protein is CASTQSARGNTEAFF.

J is TRBJ2-2 and V is TRBV2; D not resolved. The CDR3 loop spans 15 amino acids. From germline, CDR1 is SNHLY and CDR2 FYNNEI. The V and J ends lost 2 bases and 4 bases respectively, with 11 bases between them. In DNA form, the CDR3 reads TGTGCCAGCAGTGAAACCAGTTCAGGCACCGGGGAGCTGTTTTTT. Translation: CASSETSSGTGELFF.

The genes are TRBV27 and TRBJ2-3; 10 nucleotides line up with TRBD2. This CDR3 spans 16 amino acids. V dropped 5 bases and J dropped 7; count of bases not matched to a gene: 12. The V gene's germline CDR1 is MNHEY and CDR2 SMNVEV (reference sequence). The CDR3 DNA reads as TGTGCCAGCAGTATCCCTAGCGGGAGAATTGATCATACGCAGTATTTT. Protein sequence: CASSIPSGRIDHTQYF.

The chain has TRBV18 and TRBJ2-3; 9 nucleotides agree with TRBD1. CDR1 is KGHSH, CDR2 LQKENI, per germline. The ends lost 6 bases at V and 6 bases at J; junction bases unmatched: 4. The CDR3 consists of 13 residues. The CDR3 is CASSRDRVDTQYF. The CDR3 region has the DNA TGTGCCAGCTCCCGGGACAGGGTGGATACGCAGTATTTT.

The chain joins TRBV4-2 to TRBJ1-4; D unclear. The CDR3 spans 15 residues. V gave up 4 bases and J gave up 0 bases, with 9 bases separating them. Germline V CDR1 and CDR2: LGHNA, YNFKEQ. The CDR3 DNA reads as TGTGCCAGCAGCCCCGCTATTGCAACTAATGAAAAACTGTTTTTT. Amino acid sequence: CASSPAIATNEKLFF.